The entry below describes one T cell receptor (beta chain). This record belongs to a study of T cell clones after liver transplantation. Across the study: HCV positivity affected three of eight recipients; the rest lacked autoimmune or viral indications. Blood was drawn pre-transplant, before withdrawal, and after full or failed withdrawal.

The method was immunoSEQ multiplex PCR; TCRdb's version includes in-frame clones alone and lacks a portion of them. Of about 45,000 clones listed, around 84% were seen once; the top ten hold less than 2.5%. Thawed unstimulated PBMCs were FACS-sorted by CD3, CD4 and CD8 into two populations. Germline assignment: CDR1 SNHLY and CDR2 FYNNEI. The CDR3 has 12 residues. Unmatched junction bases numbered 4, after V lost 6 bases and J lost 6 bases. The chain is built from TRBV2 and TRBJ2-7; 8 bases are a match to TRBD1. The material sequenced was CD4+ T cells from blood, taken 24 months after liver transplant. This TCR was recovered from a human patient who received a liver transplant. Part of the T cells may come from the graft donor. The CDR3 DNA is TGTGCCAGCAGCCTCGACAGGGGCGAGCAGTACTTC. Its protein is CASSLDRGEQYF.